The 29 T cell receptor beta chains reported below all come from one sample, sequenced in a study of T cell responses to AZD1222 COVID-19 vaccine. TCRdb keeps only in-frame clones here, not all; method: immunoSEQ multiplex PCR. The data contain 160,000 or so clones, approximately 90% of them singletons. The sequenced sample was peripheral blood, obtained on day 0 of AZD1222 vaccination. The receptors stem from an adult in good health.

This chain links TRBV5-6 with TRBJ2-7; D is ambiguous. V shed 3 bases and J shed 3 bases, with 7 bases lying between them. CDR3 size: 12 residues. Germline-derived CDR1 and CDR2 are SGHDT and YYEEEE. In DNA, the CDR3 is TGTGCCAGCAGCTCGAAATACTACGAGCAGTACTTC. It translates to CASSSKYYEQYF.

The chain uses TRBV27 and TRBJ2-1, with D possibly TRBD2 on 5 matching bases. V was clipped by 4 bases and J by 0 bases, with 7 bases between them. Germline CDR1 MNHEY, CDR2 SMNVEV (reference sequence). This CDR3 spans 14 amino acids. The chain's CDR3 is CASSSEGSYNEQFF. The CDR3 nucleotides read TGTGCCAGCAGTTCCGAGGGCTCCTACAATGAGCAGTTCTTC.

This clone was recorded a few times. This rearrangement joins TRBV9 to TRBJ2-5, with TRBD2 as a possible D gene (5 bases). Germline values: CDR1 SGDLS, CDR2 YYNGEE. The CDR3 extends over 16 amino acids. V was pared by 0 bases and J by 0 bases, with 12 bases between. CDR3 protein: CASSVAGIGYQETQYF. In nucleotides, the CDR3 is TGTGCCAGCAGCGTAGCGGGGATTGGGTACCAAGAGACCCAGTACTTC.

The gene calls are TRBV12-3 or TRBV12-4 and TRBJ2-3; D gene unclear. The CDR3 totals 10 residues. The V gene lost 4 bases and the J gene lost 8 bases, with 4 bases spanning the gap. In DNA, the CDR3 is TGTGCCAGCAGTTCCGGTACGCAGTATTTT. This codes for CASSSGTQYF.

The CDR3 here is CSASRLAVFLEQFF. DNA of the CDR3: TGCAGTGCTAGTCGGCTAGCGGTCTTTTTGGAGCAGTTCTTC. The chain employs TRBV20-1 and TRBJ2-1; TRBD2 agrees at 7 bases. CDR1 and CDR2 from the germline V gene are DFQATT and SNEGSKA (reference sequence). With 3 bases clipped from V and 10 bases from J, the junction kept 12 bases outside the gene matches. This CDR3 spans 14 amino acids.

The CDR3 nucleotides are TGTGCCAGCAGCACGGGGGACGACAGGGGCCCCTACAATGAGCAGTTCTTC. The encoded protein is CASSTGDDRGPYNEQFF. This sequence joins TRBV7-3 and TRBJ2-1; 8 bases are a match to TRBD1. The CDR3 consists of 17 residues. V shed 5 bases and J 2 bases; nucleotides not matched to a gene: 11. The germline CDR1 and CDR2 sequences are SGHTA and FQGTGA.

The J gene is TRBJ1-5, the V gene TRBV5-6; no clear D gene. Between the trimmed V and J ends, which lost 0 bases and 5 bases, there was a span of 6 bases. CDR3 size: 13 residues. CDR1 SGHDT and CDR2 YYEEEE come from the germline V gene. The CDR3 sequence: CASSLGPDQPQHF. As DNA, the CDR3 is TGTGCCAGCAGCTTGGGACCCGATCAGCCCCAGCATTTT.

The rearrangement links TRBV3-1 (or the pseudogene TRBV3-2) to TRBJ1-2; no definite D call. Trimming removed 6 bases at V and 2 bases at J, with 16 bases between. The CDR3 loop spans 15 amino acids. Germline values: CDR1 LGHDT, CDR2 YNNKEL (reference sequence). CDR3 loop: CASSLTSNKNYGYTF. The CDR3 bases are TGTGCCAGCAGTCTTACATCTAACAAGAACTATGGCTACACCTTC.

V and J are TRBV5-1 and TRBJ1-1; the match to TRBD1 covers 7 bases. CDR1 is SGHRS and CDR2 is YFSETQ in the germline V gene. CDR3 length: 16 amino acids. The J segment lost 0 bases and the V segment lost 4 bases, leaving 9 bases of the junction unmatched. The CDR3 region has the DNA TGCGCCAGCAGCCCCGGGACAGCATTCATGAACACTGAAGCTTTCTTT. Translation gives CASSPGTAFMNTEAFF.

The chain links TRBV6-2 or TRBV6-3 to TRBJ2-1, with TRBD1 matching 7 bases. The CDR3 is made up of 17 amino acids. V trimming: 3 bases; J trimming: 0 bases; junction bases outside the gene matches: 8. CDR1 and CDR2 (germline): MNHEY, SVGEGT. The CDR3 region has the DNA TGTGCCAGCAGTTATAGGGGGACAGTCTTCTCCTACAATGAGCAGTTCTTC. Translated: CASSYRGTVFSYNEQFF.

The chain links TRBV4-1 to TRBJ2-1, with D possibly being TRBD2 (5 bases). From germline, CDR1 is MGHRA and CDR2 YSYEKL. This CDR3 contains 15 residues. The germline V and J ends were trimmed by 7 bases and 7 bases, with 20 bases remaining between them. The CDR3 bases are TGCGCCAGCACCCGGGCTAGCCCTATTACTAATGAGCAGTTCTTC. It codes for CASTRASPITNEQFF.

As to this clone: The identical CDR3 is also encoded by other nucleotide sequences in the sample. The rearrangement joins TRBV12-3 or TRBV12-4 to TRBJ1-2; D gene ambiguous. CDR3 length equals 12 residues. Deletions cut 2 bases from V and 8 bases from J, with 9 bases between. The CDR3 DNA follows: TGTGCCAGCAGTTTAATGGGTCGGGGCTACACCTTC. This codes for CASSLMGRGYTF.

The CDR3 DNA is TGTGCCAGCGGCCCGACAGGGGGGTCCTACGAGCAGTACTTC. Translating gives CASGPTGGSYEQYF. The chain couples TRBV28 to TRBJ2-7; 9 bases agree with TRBD1. Per germline, CDR1 MDHEN and CDR2 SYDVKM. The V gene end was trimmed by 8 bases and the J gene end by 1 base; junction bases not matched to a gene: 6. This CDR3 contains 14 residues.

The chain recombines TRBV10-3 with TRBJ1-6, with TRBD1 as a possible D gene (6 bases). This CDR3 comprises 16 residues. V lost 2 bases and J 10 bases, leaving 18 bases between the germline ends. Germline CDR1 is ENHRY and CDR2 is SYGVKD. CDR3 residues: CAISEPPTGLFSPLHF. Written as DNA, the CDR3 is TGTGCCATCAGTGAGCCCCCAACAGGGCTGTTCTCACCCCTCCACTTT.

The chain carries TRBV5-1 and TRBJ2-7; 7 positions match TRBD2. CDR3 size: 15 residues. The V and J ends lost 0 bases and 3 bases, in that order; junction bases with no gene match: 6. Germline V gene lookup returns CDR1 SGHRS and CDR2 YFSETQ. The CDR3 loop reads CASSLGSSGSYEQYF. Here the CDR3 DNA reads TGCGCCAGCAGCTTGGGATCTAGCGGAAGCTACGAGCAGTACTTC.

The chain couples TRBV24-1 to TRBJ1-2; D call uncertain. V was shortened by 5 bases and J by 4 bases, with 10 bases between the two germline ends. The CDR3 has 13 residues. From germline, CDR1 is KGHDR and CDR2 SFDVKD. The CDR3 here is CATSGSLGYGYTF. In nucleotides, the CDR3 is TGTGCCACCAGTGGATCCCTTGGCTATGGCTACACCTTC.

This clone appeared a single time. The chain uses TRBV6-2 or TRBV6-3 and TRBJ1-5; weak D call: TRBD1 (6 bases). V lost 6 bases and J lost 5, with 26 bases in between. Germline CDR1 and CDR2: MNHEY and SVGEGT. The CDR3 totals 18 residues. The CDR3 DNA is TGTGCCAGCAGCGAAGTCCGACAGTTAACAGGGCGCGATCAGCCCCAGCATTTT. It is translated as CASSEVRQLTGRDQPQHF.

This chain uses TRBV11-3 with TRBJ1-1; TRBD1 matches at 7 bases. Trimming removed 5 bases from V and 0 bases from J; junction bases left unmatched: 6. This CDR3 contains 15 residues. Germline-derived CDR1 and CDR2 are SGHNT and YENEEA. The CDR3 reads CASSMNRGMNTEAFF. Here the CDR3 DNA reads TGTGCCAGCAGCATGAACAGGGGAATGAACACTGAAGCTTTCTTT. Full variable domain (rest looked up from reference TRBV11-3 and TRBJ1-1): EAGVVQSPRYKIIEKKQPVAFWCNPISGHNTLYWYLQNLGQGPELLIRYENEEAVDDSQLPKDRFSAERLKGVDSTLKIQPAELGDSAVYLCASSMNRGMNTEAFFGQGTRLTVV.

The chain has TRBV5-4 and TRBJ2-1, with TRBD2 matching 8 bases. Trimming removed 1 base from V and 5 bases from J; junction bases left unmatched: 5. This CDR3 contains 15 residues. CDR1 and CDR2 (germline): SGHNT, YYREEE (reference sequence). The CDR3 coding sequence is TGTGCCAGCAGCTTGTGGGGTAGCGGGAACAATGAGCAGTTCTTC. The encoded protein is CASSLWGSGNNEQFF.

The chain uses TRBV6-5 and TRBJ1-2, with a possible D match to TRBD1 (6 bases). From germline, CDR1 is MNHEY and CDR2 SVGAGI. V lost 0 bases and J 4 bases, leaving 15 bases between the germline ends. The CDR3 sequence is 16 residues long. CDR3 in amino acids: CASSYSAGARFYGYTF. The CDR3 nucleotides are TGTGCCAGCAGTTACTCGGCGGGGGCCCGATTCTATGGCTACACCTTC.

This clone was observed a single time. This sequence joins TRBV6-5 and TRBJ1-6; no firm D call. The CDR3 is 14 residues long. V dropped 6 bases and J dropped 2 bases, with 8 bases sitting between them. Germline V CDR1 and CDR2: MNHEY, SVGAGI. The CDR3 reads CASRGNTYNSPLHF. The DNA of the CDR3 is TGTGCCAGCAGAGGGAACACCTATAATTCACCCCTCCACTTT.

CDR3 bases: TGTGCCAGTTCCCCAGGGACAGGGGCCGATCAGCCCCAGCATTTT. It translates to CASSPGTGADQPQHF. J is TRBJ1-5 and V is TRBV19; 10 bases map to TRBD1. Germline V gene lookup returns CDR1 LNHDA and CDR2 SQIVND (reference sequence). The V gene end was trimmed by 8 bases and the J gene end by 5 bases; junction bases not matched to a gene: 9. The CDR3 is made up of 15 amino acids.

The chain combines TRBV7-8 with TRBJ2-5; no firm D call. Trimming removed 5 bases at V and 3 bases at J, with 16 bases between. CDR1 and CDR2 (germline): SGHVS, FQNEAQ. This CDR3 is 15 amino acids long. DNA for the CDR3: TGTGCCAGCAGCGCCGCCGGTCTAAGAGAAGAGACCCAGTACTTC. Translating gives CASSAAGLREETQYF.

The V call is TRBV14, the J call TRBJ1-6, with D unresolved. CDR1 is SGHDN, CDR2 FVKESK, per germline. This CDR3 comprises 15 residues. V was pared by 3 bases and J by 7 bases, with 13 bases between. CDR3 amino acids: CASSHLWQTNSPLHF. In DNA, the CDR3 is TGTGCCAGCAGCCACTTATGGCAGACCAATTCACCCCTCCACTTT.

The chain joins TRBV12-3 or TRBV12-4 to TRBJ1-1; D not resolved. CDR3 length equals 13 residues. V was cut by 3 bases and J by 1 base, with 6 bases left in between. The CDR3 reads CASSFRANTEAFF. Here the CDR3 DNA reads TGTGCCAGCAGTTTTCGTGCGAACACTGAAGCTTTCTTT.

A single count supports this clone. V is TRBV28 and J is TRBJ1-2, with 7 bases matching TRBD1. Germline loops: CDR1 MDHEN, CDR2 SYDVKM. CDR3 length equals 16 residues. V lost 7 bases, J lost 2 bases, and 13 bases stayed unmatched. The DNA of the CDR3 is TGTGCCAGCACAACAGTGTCGACAGGGCTAAACTATGGCTACACCTTC. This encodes CASTTVSTGLNYGYTF.

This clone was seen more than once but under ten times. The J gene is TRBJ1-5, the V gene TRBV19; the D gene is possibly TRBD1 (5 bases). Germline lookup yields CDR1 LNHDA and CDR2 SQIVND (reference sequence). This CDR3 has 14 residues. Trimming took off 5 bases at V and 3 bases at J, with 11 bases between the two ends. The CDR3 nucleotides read TGTGCCAGTAGTTCGGGGGGACTCAATCAGCCCCAGCATTTT. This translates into CASSSGGLNQPQHF.

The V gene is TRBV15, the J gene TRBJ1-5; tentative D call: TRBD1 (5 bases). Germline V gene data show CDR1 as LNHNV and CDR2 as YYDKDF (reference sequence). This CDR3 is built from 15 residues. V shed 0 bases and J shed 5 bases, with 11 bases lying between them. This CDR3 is CATSRDGDRDQPQHF. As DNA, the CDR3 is TGTGCCACCAGCAGAGATGGGGACCGGGATCAGCCCCAGCATTTT.

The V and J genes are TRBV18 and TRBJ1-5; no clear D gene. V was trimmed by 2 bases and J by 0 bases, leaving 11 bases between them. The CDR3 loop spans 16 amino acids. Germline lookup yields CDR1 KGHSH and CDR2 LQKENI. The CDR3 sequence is CASSPSRAGSNQPQHF. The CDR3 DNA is TGTGCCAGCTCACCATCTCGGGCGGGTAGCAATCAGCCCCAGCATTTT.